The clone carrying this TCR beta chain came up a few times. The record originates from a study of CD8+ T cells in alopecia areata. Treatment: oral pan-JAK inhibitor, 5-10 mg twice daily. Sequencing templates came from extracted RNA that was reverse transcribed into cDNA. The assay was immunoSEQ multiplex PCR, and TCRdb's table has in-frame clones only and misses some. The sample shows tens of thousands of clones, 46% of them seen only once. The clonotype comes from a human donor with alopecia areata. The sequenced sample was CD8+ T cells sorted from blood, obtained around week 36, from a patient treated with tofacitinib.

CDR3 residues: CSVDGTSGIGYEQYF. CDR3 nucleotides: TGCAGCGTGGATGGGACTAGCGGGATCGGATACGAGCAGTACTTC. The chain recombines TRBV29-1 with TRBJ2-7, with 13 bases aligning to TRBD2. V was pared by 6 bases and J by 4 bases, with 9 bases of the junction left unmatched. The CDR3 length is 15 residues. Germline-derived CDR1 and CDR2 are SQVTM and ANQGSEA.